These 30 T cell receptor beta chains originate from one sample sequenced in a study of CD8+CD57+ T cells in acquired aplastic anemia. Genomic DNA constituted the template upon which TCR beta VDJ and CDR3 profiling was performed. TCRdb re-called the reads with MiXCR, one entry per CDR3 protein. Of some 170,000 distinct CDR3 sequences listed, under 55% are singletons. By flow cytometry, patients selected for sequencing had shown an expansion of CD8+CD57+ cells. The sample taken for sequencing was sorted CD4+, CD8+, or CD8+CD57+ T cells (not recorded which) from PBMCs. Every receptor here comes from a human donor with aplastic anemia.

Ten or more counts support this clonotype. The V call is TRBV20-1, the J call TRBJ1-6; 8 bases map to TRBD1. The J segment lost 10 bases and the V segment lost 3 bases, leaving 8 bases of the junction unmatched. CDR1 and CDR2 (germline): DFQATT, SNEGSKA (reference sequence). The CDR3 loop spans 14 amino acids. CDR3 region: CSARGQDFYSPLHF. The DNA for the CDR3 is TGCAGTGCTAGGGGACAGGATTTTTACTCACCCCTCCACTTT.

This clonotype was counted between two and nine times. The V gene is TRBV19, the J gene TRBJ1-4; the D gene is possibly TRBD1 (6 bases). Germline assignment: CDR1 LNHDA and CDR2 SQIVND (reference sequence). The CDR3 is 12 residues long. V shed 5 bases and J shed 7 bases, with 8 bases lying between them. The CDR3 DNA sequence: TGTGCCAGTAGTCAGGGGCGTGAAAAACTGTTTTTT. It encodes CASSQGREKLFF.

The V and J genes are TRBV9 and TRBJ2-2; 7 bases align to TRBD2. The CDR3 is 16 residues long. After removal of 2 bases from V and 0 bases from J, the junction contained 4 bases not matched to a gene. Germline V lookup: CDR1 SGDLS, CDR2 YYNGEE. The CDR3 DNA reads TGTGCCAGCAGCGTCAGGGCGGGAGCGAACACCGGGGAGCTGTTTTTT. Translating it yields CASSVRAGANTGELFF.

Only one count was recorded for this clonotype. The CDR3, as DNA: TGTGCCAGCAGTTACTCTGGACAGGGGGCCTATGCGACCCAGTACTTC. Amino acid sequence: CASSYSGQGAYATQYF. The rearrangement joins TRBV7-3 to TRBJ2-5, with 11 bases aligning to TRBD1. Germline CDR1 is SGHTA and CDR2 is FQGTGA. V shed 6 bases and J 7 bases; nucleotides not matched to a gene: 13. This CDR3 region has 16 residues. Full variable domain (remainder filled in from reference TRBV7-3 and TRBJ2-5): GAGVSQTPSNKVTEKGKYVELRCDPISGHTALYWYRQSLGQGPEFLIYFQGTGAADDSGLPNDRFFAVRPEGSVSTLKIQRTERGDSAVYLCASSYSGQGAYATQYFGPGTRLLVL.

The CDR3 spells CASSQPGYNYGYTF. In DNA form, the CDR3 reads TGTGCCAGCAGCCAGCCTGGGTATAACTATGGCTACACCTTC. This chain connects TRBV6-8 to TRBJ1-2; D is undetermined. The CDR3 spans 14 residues. CDR1 and CDR2 from the germline V gene are MNHGY and SAAAGT. V dropped 6 bases and J dropped 1 base, with 12 bases sitting between them.

The V call is TRBV29-1, the J call TRBJ1-1; D is uncertain. Trimming shortened V by 4 bases and J by 4 bases, and 13 bases separated the two germline ends. The CDR3 runs 13 residues. The germline V gene has CDR1 SQVTM and CDR2 ANQGSEA. CDR3 in DNA: TGCAGCGTTGTAGGGCAATTTGTCACTGAAGCTTTCTTT. This gives the protein CSVVGQFVTEAFF.

This chain links TRBV2 with TRBJ2-1; 10 bases are a match to TRBD2. V lost 3 bases and J lost 7; bases outside the gene matches: 6. The CDR3 is 15 residues long. In germline, CDR1 is SNHLY, CDR2 FYNNEI. The CDR3 DNA sequence: TGTGCCAGCAGTGAGCTAGCGGGGGTCAAGAATGAGCAGTTCTTC. It translates to CASSELAGVKNEQFF.

The V gene is TRBV20-1, the J gene TRBJ2-3; 10 bases are shared with TRBD2. V shed 5 bases, J shed 4 bases, and the junction held 9 bases outside the gene matches. This CDR3 contains 15 residues. From germline, CDR1 is DFQATT and CDR2 SNEGSKA (reference sequence). CDR3 nucleotide sequence: TGCAGTGCTTGGACCGTCGGACTAGCGGCAGATACGCAGTATTTT. Its protein is CSAWTVGLAADTQYF.

Many counts were recorded for this clonotype. The rearrangement links TRBV6-1 to TRBJ1-2, with D unclear. Trimming took 6 bases from V and 6 from J, leaving 11 bases between them. Looked up from germline, CDR1 is MNHNS and CDR2 is SASEGT. The CDR3 extends over 12 amino acids. CDR3 DNA: TGTGCCAGCAGAGTAGGACCCCATGGCTACACCTTC. It encodes CASRVGPHGYTF.

Of note for this clonotype: With a much larger clone just one base away, this may be a read error. The rearrangement joins TRBV3-1 to TRBJ2-1, with D hard to call. CDR3 length: 15 residues. The V end was cut by 5 bases, the J end by 6 bases, with 17 bases between. Germline loops: CDR1 LGHDT, CDR2 YNNKEL (reference sequence). In nucleotides, the CDR3 is TGTGCCAGCAGCTACCGACATGGAGTCGTCAATGAGCAGTTCTTC. Its translation: CASSYRHGVVNEQFF.

This clonotype has ten or more counts. V usage is TRBV2 and J usage is TRBJ1-6; D perhaps matches TRBD1 (6 bases). V lost 1 base, J lost 7 bases, and 8 bases lay in between. CDR3 length: 14 residues. Germline CDR1 SNHLY, CDR2 FYNNEI. The CDR3 DNA reads as TGTGCCAGCAGTGAAGGGCAGGGGAATTCACCCCTCCACTTT. The encoded protein is CASSEGQGNSPLHF.

This clonotype was recorded at least ten times. The chain is built from TRBV7-2 and TRBJ2-7, with 8 nucleotides matching TRBD1. The V segment lost 5 bases and the J segment 4 bases; nucleotides outside the gene matches: 13. Germline-derived CDR1 and CDR2 are SGHTA and FQGNSA. This CDR3 region has 16 residues. The CDR3 protein is CASSKGVGQGTYEQYF. The DNA of the CDR3 is TGTGCCAGCAGCAAGGGGGTTGGACAGGGTACGTACGAGCAGTACTTC.

This clonotype was observed at least ten times. This chain connects TRBV20-1 to TRBJ1-1; D gene ambiguous. Germline assignment: CDR1 DFQATT and CDR2 SNEGSKA (reference sequence). The V gene lost 0 bases and the J gene lost 4 bases, with 9 bases spanning the gap. This CDR3 comprises 13 residues. CDR3 loop: CSARDGFGTEAFF. Written as DNA, the CDR3 is TGCAGTGCTAGAGATGGTTTTGGCACTGAAGCTTTCTTT.

The chain joins TRBV14 to TRBJ2-7; D uncertain. The V and J ends lost 3 bases and 1 base respectively, with 7 bases between them. The CDR3 has 13 residues. CDR1 and CDR2 (germline): SGHDN, FVKESK. The CDR3 nucleotides are TGTGCCAGCAGCCATATGGGTTCCTACGAGCAGTACTTC. It codes for CASSHMGSYEQYF.

This clonotype was seen a handful of times. The rearrangement uses TRBV19 and TRBJ2-5, with a weak D call TRBD1 (6 bases). The CDR3 loop spans 13 amino acids. Germline lookup yields CDR1 LNHDA and CDR2 SQIVND (reference sequence). Deletions cut 2 bases from V and 5 bases from J, with 9 bases between. The CDR3 spells CASSIQGLETQYF. The CDR3 nucleotides are TGTGCCAGTAGTATACAGGGGCTGGAGACCCAGTACTTC. Looking up the rest from reference TRBV19 and TRBJ2-5 gives the full variable domain: DGGITQSPKYLFRKEGQNVTLSCEQNLNHDAMYWYRQDPGQGLRLIYYSQIVNDFQKGDIAEGYSVSREKKESFPLTVTSAQKNPTAFYLCASSIQGLETQYFGPGTRLLVL.

This clonotype was detected a few times. A much larger clone differs by one base, so this may be a read error. The V gene is TRBV7-3, the J gene TRBJ1-3; 7 bases match TRBD1. This CDR3 spans 15 amino acids. Germline V gene data show CDR1 as SGHTA and CDR2 as FQGTGA. CDR3 residues: CASSSRGGSGTTIYF. Written as DNA, the CDR3 is TGTGCCAGCAGCTCAAGAGGGGGCTCTGGAACCACCATATATTTT.

Only a few counts were recorded for this clonotype. The rearrangement joins TRBV18 to TRBJ1-6, with D unresolved. CDR3 length equals 14 residues. Germline values: CDR1 KGHSH, CDR2 LQKENI. The V end was cut by 3 bases, the J end by 7 bases, with 10 bases between. The CDR3 nucleotides read TGTGCCAGCTCACCCGGACGGGAAAATTCACCCCTCCACTTT. Translated, it gives CASSPGRENSPLHF. Full variable domain (missing parts from reference TRBV18 and TRBJ1-6): NAGVMQNPRHLVRRRGQEARLRCSPMKGHSHVYWYRQLPEEGLKFMVYLQKENIIDESGMPKERFSAEFPKEGPSILRIQQVVRGDSAAYFCASSPGRENSPLHFGNGTRLTVT.

V gene TRBV5-4 combines with J gene TRBJ2-3, with 9 nucleotides matching TRBD2. Germline V gives CDR1 SGHNT, CDR2 YYREEE (reference sequence). The J segment lost 5 bases and the V segment lost 0 bases, leaving 10 bases of the junction unmatched. The length of the CDR3 is 17 residues. The CDR3 sequence: CASSLGGAGGRGDTQYF. CDR3 in DNA: TGTGCCAGCAGCTTGGGGGGAGCGGGGGGCCGGGGAGATACGCAGTATTTT.

The chain carries TRBV24-1 and TRBJ2-7; TRBD2 is a possible D gene (5 bases). Trimming removed 5 bases at V and 0 bases at J, with 10 bases between. Looked up from germline, CDR1 is KGHDR and CDR2 is SFDVKD. CDR3 length: 14 residues. The CDR3 here is CATSGGGHSYEQYF. CDR3 DNA sequence: TGTGCCACCAGTGGTGGCGGGCACTCCTACGAGCAGTACTTC.

The rearrangement joins TRBV7-2 to TRBJ2-7; D is perhaps TRBD2 (5 bases). This CDR3 is 12 amino acids long. CDR1 SGHTA and CDR2 FQGNSA come from the germline V gene. V was trimmed by 5 bases and J by 7 bases, leaving 12 bases between them. CDR3 amino acids: CASSHTTGEQYF. CDR3 nucleotide sequence: TGTGCCAGCAGCCATACAACGGGAGAGCAGTACTTC.

This chain connects TRBV7-9 to TRBJ2-2; D gene ambiguous. CDR1 and CDR2 (germline): SEHNR, FQNEAQ (reference sequence). This CDR3 region has 12 residues. The V end lost 5 bases, the J end lost 7 bases, and 8 bases lay between the germline ends. The CDR3 DNA follows: TGTGCCAGCAGCGCGGTGGTCGGGGAGCTGTTTTTT. It yields the protein CASSAVVGELFF.

The sample holds many counts of this clonotype. V and J are TRBV5-1 and TRBJ1-1; D remains ambiguous. Per the germline V gene, CDR1 is SGHRS and CDR2 is YFSETQ. This CDR3 is built from 15 residues. V shed 3 bases and J shed 1 base, with 13 bases lying between them. The CDR3 loop is CASSSFPNTNTEAFF. CDR3 DNA: TGCGCCAGCAGCTCCTTTCCGAATACGAACACTGAAGCTTTCTTT.

This clonotype was seen a handful of times. The V gene is TRBV5-1, the J gene TRBJ1-4; D ambiguous. Germline V gives CDR1 SGHRS, CDR2 YFSETQ. This CDR3 is built from 16 residues. The V gene lost 4 bases and the J gene lost 7 bases, with 20 bases spanning the gap. The CDR3 loop is CASSPLSSGLGEKLFF. DNA of the CDR3: TGCGCCAGCAGCCCCCTGTCCAGCGGGCTCGGTGAAAAACTGTTTTTT.

This clonotype was seen many times. CDR3 amino acids: CASSLTITGSSYEQYF. The CDR3 DNA reads TGTGCCAGCAGCTTAACAATAACAGGGAGCTCCTACGAGCAGTACTTC. The V gene is TRBV7-9, the J gene TRBJ2-7; the D gene is possibly TRBD1 (6 bases). The length of the CDR3 is 16 residues. V dropped 2 bases and J dropped 0 bases, with 14 bases sitting between them. Germline-derived CDR1 and CDR2 are SEHNR and FQNEAQ (reference sequence).

The V gene is TRBV4-1, the J gene TRBJ2-7; D is uncertain. The CDR3 covers 13 residues. Trimming took off 1 base at V and 7 bases at J, with 11 bases between the two ends. In germline, CDR1 is MGHRA, CDR2 YSYEKL. In nucleotides, the CDR3 is TGCGCCAGCAGCCAAGGGACCTCGGAGGAGCAGTACTTC. This translates into CASSQGTSEEQYF.

This clonotype has ten or more counts. This rearrangement joins TRBV9 to TRBJ2-5; no reliable D call. V was clipped by 0 bases and J by 4 bases, with 4 bases between them. CDR1 and CDR2 (germline): SGDLS, YYNGEE. This CDR3 is 12 amino acids long. CDR3: CASSVDLETQYF. The CDR3 DNA sequence: TGTGCCAGCAGCGTAGACTTAGAGACCCAGTACTTC.

The chain combines TRBV7-9 with TRBJ1-5; D unresolved. Trimming cost V 5 bases and J 9 bases, with 11 bases left between them. Germline CDR1 and CDR2: SEHNR and FQNEAQ (reference sequence). The CDR3 totals 12 residues. The chain's CDR3 is CASSNPPGPQHF. CDR3 coding DNA: TGTGCCAGCAGCAACCCCCCCGGGCCCCAGCATTTT.

The V and J genes are TRBV7-2 and TRBJ2-7; D may be TRBD1 (5 bases). The length of the CDR3 is 14 residues. Trimming left V 2 bases short and J 1 base short, with 9 bases between. Looked up from germline, CDR1 is SGHTA and CDR2 is FQGNSA. The CDR3 reads CASSLMDTSYEQYF. As DNA, the CDR3 is TGTGCCAGCAGCTTAATGGACACTTCCTACGAGCAGTACTTC.

This clonotype is medium-sized within its sample. V gene TRBV10-3 combines with J gene TRBJ2-3, with 10 bases lining up with TRBD1. This CDR3 is 14 amino acids long. V shed 10 bases, J shed 2 bases, and the junction held 6 bases outside the gene matches. The germline gives CDR1 ENHRY, CDR2 SYGVKD. In DNA, the CDR3 is TGTGCCACCGTGGACAGGGGGTACACAGATACGCAGTATTTT. Translation gives CATVDRGYTDTQYF.

Here the CDR3 reads CASSLFGGGRGANVLTF. CDR3 nucleotide sequence: TGTGCCAGCAGTTTATTTGGGGGGGGGCGTGGGGCCAACGTCCTGACTTTC. This chain joins TRBV12-3 or TRBV12-4 and TRBJ2-6; TRBD2 is a possible D gene (7 bases). The CDR3 spans 17 residues. The V end was cut by 2 bases, the J end by 3 bases, with 14 bases between.